The clone carrying this T cell receptor beta chain came up many times. TCRdb fed the 5' RACE reads into MiXCR, producing one record per CDR3 protein. Of 65,000 to 95,000 distinct CDR3 sequences in the sample, 8.5% to 10% are singletons; the top ten hold about 4.8%. This entry is derived from a study of early T cells in non-severe SARS-CoV-2 infection. CDR1 is LNHNV, CDR2 YYDKDF, per germline (reference sequence). This CDR3 is built from 15 residues. Trimming took 6 bases from V and 1 from J; bases not matched to a gene: 6. This receptor was identified in an adult who was a healthcare worker with PCR-confirmed SARS-CoV-2 infection or an uninfected control (not recorded which). The sequenced sample consisted of whole blood. The chain recombines TRBV15 with TRBJ2-3; 8 bases fit TRBD2. The CDR3 region is CATSPTGRGTDTQYF. The CDR3 DNA follows: TGTGCCACCAGTCCCACCGGGAGGGGCACAGATACGCAGTATTTT.